The T cell receptor beta chain described here comes from a study of cytomegalovirus exposure and HLA in healthy donors. The table came from immunoSEQ multiplex PCR; TCRdb's copy has only in-frame clones and leaves some out. The sample records about 160,000 clones, roughly 90% being singletons. This clone was recorded only once. CDR3 size: 13 residues. Trimming stripped 0 bases from V and 10 bases from J, with 11 bases between. Germline V gene lookup returns CDR1 SGDLS and CDR2 YYNGEE. This chain links TRBV9 with TRBJ2-1, with a possible D match to TRBD1 (5 bases). The sample was PBMCs. This TCR came from a woman younger than 45 in good health and CMV-seronegative. The CDR3 DNA reads as TGTGCCAGCAGCGTAGGGTCCGCAGGGGAGCAGTTCTTC. It encodes CASSVGSAGEQFF.